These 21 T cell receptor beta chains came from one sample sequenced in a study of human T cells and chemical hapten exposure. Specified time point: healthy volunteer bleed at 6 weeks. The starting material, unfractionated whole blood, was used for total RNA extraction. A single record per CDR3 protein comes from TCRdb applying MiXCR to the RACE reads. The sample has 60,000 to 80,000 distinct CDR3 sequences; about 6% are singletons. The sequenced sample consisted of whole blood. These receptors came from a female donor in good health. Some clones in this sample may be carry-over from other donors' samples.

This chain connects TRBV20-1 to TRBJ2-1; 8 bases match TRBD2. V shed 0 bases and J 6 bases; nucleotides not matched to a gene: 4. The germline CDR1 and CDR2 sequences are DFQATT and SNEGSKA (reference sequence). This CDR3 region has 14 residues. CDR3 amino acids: CSARDIGRANEQFF. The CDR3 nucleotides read TGCAGTGCTAGAGATATCGGGAGGGCCAATGAGCAGTTCTTC.

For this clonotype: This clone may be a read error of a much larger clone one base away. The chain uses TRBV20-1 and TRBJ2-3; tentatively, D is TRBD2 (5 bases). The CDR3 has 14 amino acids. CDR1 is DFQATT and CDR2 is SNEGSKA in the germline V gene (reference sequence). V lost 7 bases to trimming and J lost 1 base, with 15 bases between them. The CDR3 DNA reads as TGCAGTGTCTCCCCGGGGTTCGGCACAGATACGCAGTATTTT. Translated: CSVSPGFGTDTQYF.

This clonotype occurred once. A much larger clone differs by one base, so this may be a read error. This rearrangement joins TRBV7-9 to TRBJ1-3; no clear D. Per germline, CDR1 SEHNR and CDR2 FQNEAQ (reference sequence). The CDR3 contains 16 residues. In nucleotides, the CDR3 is TGTGCCAGCAGCTTAGTTCCAGCGAGCTCTGGAAACATCATATATTTT. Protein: CASSLVPASSGNIIYF.

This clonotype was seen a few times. For the CDR3, the DNA is TGCGCCAGCAGCTTGGATACCGGGACAGACATTCAGTACTTC. Residues: CASSLDTGTDIQYF. This chain uses TRBV5-1 with TRBJ2-4, with TRBD1 matching over 7 bases. There are 14 residues in the CDR3. V gave up 0 bases and J gave up 8 bases; unmatched junction bases: 5. Germline V gene data show CDR1 as SGHRS and CDR2 as YFSETQ.

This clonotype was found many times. CDR3 residues: CASSIRVEQFF. The CDR3 coding sequence is TGTGCCAGCAGTATAAGGGTTGAGCAGTTCTTC. The chain combines TRBV6-2 or TRBV6-3 with TRBJ2-1; D gene uncertain. Per germline, CDR1 MNHEY and CDR2 SVGEGT. Trimming pared 5 bases from V and 9 bases from J, leaving 8 bases between. The length of the CDR3 is 11 residues.

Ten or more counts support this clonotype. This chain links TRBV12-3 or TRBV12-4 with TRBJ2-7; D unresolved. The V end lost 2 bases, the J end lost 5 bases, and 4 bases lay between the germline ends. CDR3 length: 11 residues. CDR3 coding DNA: TGTGCCAGCAGTTTAATCAACGAGCAGTACTTC. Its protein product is CASSLINEQYF.

The CDR3 spells CSATTDYEQYF. CDR3 nucleotides: TGCAGTGCTACGACCGACTACGAGCAGTACTTC. The V gene is TRBV20-1, the J gene TRBJ2-7; D gene unclear. Per the germline V gene, CDR1 is DFQATT and CDR2 is SNEGSKA (reference sequence). The V and J ends lost 4 bases and 3 bases respectively, with 7 bases between them. This CDR3 spans 11 amino acids.

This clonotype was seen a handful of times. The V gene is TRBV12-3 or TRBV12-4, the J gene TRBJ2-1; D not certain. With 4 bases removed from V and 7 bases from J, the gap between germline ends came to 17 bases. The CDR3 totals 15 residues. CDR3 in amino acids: CASSYLEPSRNEQFF. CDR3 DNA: TGTGCCAGCAGTTATTTGGAGCCATCGAGGAATGAGCAGTTCTTC.

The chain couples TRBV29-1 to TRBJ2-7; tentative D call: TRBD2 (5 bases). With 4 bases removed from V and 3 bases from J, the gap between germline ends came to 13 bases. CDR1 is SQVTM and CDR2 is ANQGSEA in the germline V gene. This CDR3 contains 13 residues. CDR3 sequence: CSVGETGIYEQYF. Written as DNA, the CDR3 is TGCAGCGTTGGGGAGACCGGGATCTACGAGCAGTACTTC.

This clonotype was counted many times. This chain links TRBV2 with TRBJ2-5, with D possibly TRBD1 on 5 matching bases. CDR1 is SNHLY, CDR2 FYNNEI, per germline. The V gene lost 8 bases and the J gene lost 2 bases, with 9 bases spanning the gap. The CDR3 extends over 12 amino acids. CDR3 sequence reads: CASGSGQETQYF. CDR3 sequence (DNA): TGTGCCAGCGGGTCAGGGCAAGAGACCCAGTACTTC.

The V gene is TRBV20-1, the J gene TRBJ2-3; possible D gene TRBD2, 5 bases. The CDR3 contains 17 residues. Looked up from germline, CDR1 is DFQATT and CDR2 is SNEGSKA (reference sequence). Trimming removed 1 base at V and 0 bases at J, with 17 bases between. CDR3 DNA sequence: TGCAGTGCTAGAGTTCCCCTGAGGGCGGGCAGCACAGATACGCAGTATTTT. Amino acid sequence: CSARVPLRAGSTDTQYF.

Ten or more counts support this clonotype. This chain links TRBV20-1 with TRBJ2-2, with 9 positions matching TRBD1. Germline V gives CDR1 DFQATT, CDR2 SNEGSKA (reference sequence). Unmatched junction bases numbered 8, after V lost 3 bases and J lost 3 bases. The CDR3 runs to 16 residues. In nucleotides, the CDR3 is TGCAGTGCTAGGGTACCGGGACAGGGATACACCGGGGAGCTGTTTTTT. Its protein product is CSARVPGQGYTGELFF.

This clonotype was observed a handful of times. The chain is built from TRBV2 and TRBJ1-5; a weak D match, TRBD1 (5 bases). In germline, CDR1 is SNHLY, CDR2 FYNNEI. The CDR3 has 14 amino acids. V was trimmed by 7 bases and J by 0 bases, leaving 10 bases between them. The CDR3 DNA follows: TGTGCCAGCAAGGGGCAGGGTAGCAATCAGCCCCAGCATTTT. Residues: CASKGQGSNQPQHF.

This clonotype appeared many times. In nucleotides, the CDR3 is TGTGCCAGCCTAAGGGGGGCTGGTGGCTACACCTTC. The encoded protein is CASLRGAGGYTF. The V call is TRBV28, the J call TRBJ1-2; TRBD1 might be the D (6 bases). Deletions cut 8 bases from V and 7 bases from J, with 14 bases between. The CDR3 has 12 residues. CDR1 MDHEN and CDR2 SYDVKM come from the germline V gene.

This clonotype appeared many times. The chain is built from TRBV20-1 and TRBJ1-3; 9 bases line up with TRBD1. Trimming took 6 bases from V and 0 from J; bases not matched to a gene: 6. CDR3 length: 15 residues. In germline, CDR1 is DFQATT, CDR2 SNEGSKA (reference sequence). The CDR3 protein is CSAEDRGYSGNTIYF. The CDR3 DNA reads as TGCAGTGCGGAGGACAGGGGATACTCTGGAAACACCATATATTTT.

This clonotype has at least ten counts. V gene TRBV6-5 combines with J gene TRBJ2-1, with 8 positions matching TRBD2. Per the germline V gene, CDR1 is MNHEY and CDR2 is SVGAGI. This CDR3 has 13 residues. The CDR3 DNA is TGTGGAGTCCGGGAGGGCCAAGGCAATGAGCAGTTCTTC. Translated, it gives CGVREGQGNEQFF.

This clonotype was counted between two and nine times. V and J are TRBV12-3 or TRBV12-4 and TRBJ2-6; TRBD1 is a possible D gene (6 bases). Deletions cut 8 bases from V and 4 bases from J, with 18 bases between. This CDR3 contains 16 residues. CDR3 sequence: CASLSRGSWGANVLTF. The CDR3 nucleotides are TGTGCCAGCCTCAGCAGGGGATCCTGGGGGGCCAACGTCCTGACTTTC.

CDR3 amino acids: CSARAAGGAGVTDTQYF. CDR3 DNA: TGCAGTGCTAGAGCCGCCGGTGGTGCGGGAGTGACAGATACGCAGTATTTT. The chain combines TRBV20-1 with TRBJ2-3, with 7 bases identical to TRBD2. V gave up 1 base and J gave up 3 bases; unmatched junction bases: 13. The CDR3 sequence is 17 residues long. The germline CDR1 and CDR2 sequences are DFQATT and SNEGSKA (reference sequence).

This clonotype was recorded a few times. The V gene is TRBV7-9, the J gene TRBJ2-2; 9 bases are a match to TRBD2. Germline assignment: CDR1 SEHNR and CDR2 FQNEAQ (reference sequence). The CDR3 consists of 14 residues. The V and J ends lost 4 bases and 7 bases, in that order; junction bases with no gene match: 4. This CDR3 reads CASSSGLACGELFF. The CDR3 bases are TGTGCCAGCAGCTCGGGACTAGCTTGCGGGGAGCTGTTTTTT.

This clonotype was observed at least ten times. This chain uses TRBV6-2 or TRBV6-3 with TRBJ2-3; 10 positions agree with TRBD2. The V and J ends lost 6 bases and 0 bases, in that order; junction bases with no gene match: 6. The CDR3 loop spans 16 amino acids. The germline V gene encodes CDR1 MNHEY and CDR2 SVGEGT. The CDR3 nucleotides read TGTGCCAGCAGCTTCTCTAGCGGGAGAAGCACAGATACGCAGTATTTT. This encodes CASSFSSGRSTDTQYF.

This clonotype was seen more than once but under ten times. The CDR3 protein is CASSETSRGEKLFF. In DNA, the CDR3 is TGTGCCAGCAGTGAGACCTCACGAGGAGAAAAACTGTTTTTT. The chain combines TRBV2 with TRBJ1-4; D is uncertain. V lost 3 bases, J lost 8 bases, and 13 bases lay in between. The CDR3 is made up of 14 amino acids. Germline V gene sequence: CDR1 SNHLY, CDR2 FYNNEI.